This T cell receptor (beta chain) came from a study of T cell responses to AZD1222 COVID-19 vaccine. Points from the study as a whole: Vaccine-associated CD4 TCRs ranged over spike, dominating at 160-218 and 743-854. Two doses of AZD1222 preceded a rise in Spike-specific TCR breadth and depth. Repertoire collection took place solely once the T cell response had peaked.

The CDR3 runs to 18 residues. Germline values: CDR1 MGHRA, CDR2 YSYEKL. J was trimmed by 10 bases and V by 0 bases; bases with no gene match: 16. The repertoire was sequenced with immunoSEQ multiplex PCR; TCRdb's copy has only in-frame clones and lacks some. There are some 120,000 clones in the sample; about 86% occur only once, and around a tenth lies in the top ten. For this clone: As yet, its antigen is unknown.

The source material was peripheral blood, sampled on day 0 of AZD1222 vaccination. The sequence derives from an adult in good health. This chain joins TRBV4-1 and TRBJ2-1; 9 nucleotides line up with TRBD2. The DNA for the CDR3 is TGCGCCAGCAGCCAAGATCGGTACGGGACTAGCTTTCAGGAGGAGCAGTTCTTC. Translation gives CASSQDRYGTSFQEEQFF.